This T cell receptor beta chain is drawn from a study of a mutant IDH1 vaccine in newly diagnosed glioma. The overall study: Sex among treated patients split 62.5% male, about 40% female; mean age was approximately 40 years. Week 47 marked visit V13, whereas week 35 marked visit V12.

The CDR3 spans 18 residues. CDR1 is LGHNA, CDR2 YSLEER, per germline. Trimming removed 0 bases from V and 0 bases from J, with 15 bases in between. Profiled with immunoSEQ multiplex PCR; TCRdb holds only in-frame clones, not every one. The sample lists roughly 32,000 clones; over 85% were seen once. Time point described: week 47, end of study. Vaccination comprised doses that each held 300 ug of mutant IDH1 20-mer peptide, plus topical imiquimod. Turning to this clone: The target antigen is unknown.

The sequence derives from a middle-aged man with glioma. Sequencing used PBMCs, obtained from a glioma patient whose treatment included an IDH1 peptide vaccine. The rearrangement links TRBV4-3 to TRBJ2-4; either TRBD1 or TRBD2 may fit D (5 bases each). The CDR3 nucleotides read TGCGCCAGCAGCCAAGACTCATCCGGGGCCCTAGCCAAAAACATTCAGTACTTC. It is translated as CASSQDSSGALAKNIQYF.